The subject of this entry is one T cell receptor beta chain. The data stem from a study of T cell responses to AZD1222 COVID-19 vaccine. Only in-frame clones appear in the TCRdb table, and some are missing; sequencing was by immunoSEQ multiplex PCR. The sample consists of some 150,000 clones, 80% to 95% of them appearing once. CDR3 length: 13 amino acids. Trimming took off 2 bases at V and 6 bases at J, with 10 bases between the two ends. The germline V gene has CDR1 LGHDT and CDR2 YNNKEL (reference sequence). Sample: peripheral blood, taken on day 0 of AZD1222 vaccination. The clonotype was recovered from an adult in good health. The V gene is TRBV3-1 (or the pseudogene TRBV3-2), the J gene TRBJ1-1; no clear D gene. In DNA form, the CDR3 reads TGTGCCAGCAGCCAACGCGGGTTCGCTGAAGCTTTCTTT. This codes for CASSQRGFAEAFF.